This T cell receptor beta chain was recorded in a study of control samples from healthy donors and cancer patients. Using immunoSEQ multiplex PCR, the repertoire was profiled, and TCRdb retains in-frame clones only, with some absent. The table has tens of thousands of clones, 80% seen once. The CDR3 has 15 residues. Germline assignment: CDR1 SGDLS and CDR2 YYNGEE. Between the trimmed V and J ends, which lost 0 bases and 4 bases, there was a span of 12 bases. The sequenced material came from blood. This clonotype was sampled from a man aged 65-85 years in good health. This chain uses TRBV9 with TRBJ2-3, with no clear D. CDR3 region: CASSVGLGKADTQYF. In nucleotides, the CDR3 is TGTGCCAGCAGCGTAGGGCTAGGAAAAGCAGATACGCAGTATTTT.